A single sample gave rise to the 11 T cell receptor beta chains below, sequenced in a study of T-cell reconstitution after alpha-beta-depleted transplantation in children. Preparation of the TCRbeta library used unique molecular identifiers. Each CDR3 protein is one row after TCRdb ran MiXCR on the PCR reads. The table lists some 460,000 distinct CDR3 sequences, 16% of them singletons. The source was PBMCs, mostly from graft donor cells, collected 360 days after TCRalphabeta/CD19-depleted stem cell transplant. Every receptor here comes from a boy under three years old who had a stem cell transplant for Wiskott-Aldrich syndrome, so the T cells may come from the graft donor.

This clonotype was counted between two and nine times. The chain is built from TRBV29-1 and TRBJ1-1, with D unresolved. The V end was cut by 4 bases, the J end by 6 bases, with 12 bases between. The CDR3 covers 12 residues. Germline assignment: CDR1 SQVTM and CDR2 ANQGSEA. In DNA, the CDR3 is TGCAGCGTTGGGAAGGGTTGGGCTGAAGCTTTCTTT. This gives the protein CSVGKGWAEAFF.

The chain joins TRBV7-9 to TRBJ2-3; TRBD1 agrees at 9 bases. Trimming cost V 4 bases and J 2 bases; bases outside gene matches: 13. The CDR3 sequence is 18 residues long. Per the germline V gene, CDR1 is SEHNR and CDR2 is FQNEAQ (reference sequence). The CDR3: CASSSGQGPLFFTDTQYF. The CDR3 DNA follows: TGTGCCAGCAGCTCCGGACAGGGGCCATTGTTTTTCACAGATACGCAGTATTTT.

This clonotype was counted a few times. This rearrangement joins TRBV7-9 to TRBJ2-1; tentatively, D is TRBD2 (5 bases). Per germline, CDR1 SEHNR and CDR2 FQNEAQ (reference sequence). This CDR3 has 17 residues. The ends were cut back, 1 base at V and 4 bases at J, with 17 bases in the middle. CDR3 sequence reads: CASSLGGISRLYNEQFF. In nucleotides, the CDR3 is TGTGCCAGCAGCTTAGGAGGGATTAGTCGTCTATACAATGAGCAGTTCTTC.

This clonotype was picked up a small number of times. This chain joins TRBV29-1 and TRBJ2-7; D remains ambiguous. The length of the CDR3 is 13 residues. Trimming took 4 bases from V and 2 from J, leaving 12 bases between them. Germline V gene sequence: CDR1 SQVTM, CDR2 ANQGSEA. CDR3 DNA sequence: TGCAGCGTTGGCCCCAGACGGGCCTACGAGCAGTACTTC. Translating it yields CSVGPRRAYEQYF.

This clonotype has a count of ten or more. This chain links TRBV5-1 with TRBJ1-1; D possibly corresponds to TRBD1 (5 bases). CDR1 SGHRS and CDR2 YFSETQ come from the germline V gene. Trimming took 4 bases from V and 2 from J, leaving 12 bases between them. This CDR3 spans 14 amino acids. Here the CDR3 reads CASSTGTANTEAFF. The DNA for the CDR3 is TGCGCCAGCAGCACCGGGACCGCAAACACTGAAGCTTTCTTT.

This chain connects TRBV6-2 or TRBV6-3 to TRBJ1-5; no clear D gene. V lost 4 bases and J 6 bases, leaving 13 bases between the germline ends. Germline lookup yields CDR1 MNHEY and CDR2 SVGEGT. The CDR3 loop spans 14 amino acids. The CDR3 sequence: CASSSSQRSQPQHF. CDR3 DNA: TGTGCCAGCAGTTCCAGTCAAAGGAGTCAGCCCCAGCATTTT.

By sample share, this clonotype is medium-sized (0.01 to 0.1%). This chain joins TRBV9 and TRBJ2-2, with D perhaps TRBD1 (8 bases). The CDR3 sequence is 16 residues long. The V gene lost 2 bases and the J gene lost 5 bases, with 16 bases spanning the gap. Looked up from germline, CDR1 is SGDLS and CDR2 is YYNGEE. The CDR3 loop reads CASSVTTGGVTGELFF. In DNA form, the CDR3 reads TGTGCCAGCAGCGTCACCACAGGGGGGGTAACCGGGGAGCTGTTTTTT.

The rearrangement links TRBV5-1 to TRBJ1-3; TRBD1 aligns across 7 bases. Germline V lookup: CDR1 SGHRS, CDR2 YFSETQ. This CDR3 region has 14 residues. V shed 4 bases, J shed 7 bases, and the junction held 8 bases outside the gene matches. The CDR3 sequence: CASSPRDSYNTIYF. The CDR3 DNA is TGCGCCAGCAGCCCTCGGGACAGCTACAACACCATATATTTT.

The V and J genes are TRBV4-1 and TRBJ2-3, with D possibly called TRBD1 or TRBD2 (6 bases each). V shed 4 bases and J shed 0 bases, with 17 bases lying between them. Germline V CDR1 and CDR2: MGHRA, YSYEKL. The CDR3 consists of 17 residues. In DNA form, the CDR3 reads TGCGCCAGCAGCCCACGGGGGCCCCCTTATAGCACAGATACGCAGTATTTT. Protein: CASSPRGPPYSTDTQYF.

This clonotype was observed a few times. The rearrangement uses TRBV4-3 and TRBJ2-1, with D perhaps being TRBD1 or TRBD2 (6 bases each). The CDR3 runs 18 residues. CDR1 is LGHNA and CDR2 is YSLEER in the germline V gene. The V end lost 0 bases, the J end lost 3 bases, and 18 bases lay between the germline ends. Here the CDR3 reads CASSQEILGGPGYNEQFF. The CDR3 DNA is TGCGCCAGCAGCCAAGAGATCCTCGGGGGCCCGGGCTACAATGAGCAGTTCTTC.

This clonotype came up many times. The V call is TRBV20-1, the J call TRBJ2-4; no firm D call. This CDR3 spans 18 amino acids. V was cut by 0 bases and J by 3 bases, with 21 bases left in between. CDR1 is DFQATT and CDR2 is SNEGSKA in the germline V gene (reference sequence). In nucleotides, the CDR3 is TGCAGTGCTAGAGAGGTCATTGGTGGCCTGTTAGTCAAAAACATTCAGTACTTC. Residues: CSAREVIGGLLVKNIQYF.